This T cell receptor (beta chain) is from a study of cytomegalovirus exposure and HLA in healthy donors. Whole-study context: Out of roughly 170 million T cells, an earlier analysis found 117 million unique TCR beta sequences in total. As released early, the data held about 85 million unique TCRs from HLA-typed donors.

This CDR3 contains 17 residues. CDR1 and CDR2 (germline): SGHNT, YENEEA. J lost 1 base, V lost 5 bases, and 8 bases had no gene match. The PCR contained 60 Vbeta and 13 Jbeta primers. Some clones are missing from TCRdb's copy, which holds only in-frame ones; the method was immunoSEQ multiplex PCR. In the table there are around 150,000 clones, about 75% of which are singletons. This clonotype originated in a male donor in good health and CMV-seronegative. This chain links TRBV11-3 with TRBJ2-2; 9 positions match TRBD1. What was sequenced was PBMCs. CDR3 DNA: TGTGCCAGCAGCCCGCCCGGGGGACAGGGGAACACCGGGGAGCTGTTTTTT. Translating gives CASSPPGGQGNTGELFF.